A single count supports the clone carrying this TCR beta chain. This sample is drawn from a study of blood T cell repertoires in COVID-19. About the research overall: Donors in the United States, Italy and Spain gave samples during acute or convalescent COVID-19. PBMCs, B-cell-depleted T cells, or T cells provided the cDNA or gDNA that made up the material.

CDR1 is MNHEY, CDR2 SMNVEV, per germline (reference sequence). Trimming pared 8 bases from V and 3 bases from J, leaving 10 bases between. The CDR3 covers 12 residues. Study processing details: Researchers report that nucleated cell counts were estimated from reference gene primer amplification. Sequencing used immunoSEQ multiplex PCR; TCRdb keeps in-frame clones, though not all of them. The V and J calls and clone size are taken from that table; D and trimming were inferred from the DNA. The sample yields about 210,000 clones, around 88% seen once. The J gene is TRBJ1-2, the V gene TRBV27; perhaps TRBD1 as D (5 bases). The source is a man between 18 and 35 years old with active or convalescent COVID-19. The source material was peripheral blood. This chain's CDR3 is CASGRAHYGYTF. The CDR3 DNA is TGTGCCAGCGGCAGGGCCCACTATGGCTACACCTTC.